This T cell receptor beta chain was captured by sequencing in a study of T cell responses to AZD1222 COVID-19 vaccine. Here immunoSEQ multiplex PCR was the method, and the copy in TCRdb shows in-frame clones only, minus some. The sample has 150,000 or so clones; 85% to 95% are singletons. Remarks on this clone: Its antigen is unknown.

Study-wide points: Rises in breadth and depth of Spike-specific TCRs came after two AZD1222 doses. There were mostly white British donors and more females than males, and clonal diversity was possibly underestimated. No repertoire was sampled before or during the peak T cell response, only after it. Seropositivity was recorded at baseline in only five to seven AZD1222 recipients.

The material was peripheral blood, obtained on day 0 of AZD1222 vaccination. The clonotype was recovered from an adult in good health.

The CDR3: CASSQLGLEAFF. CDR3 DNA: TGTGCCAGCAGCCAGCTGGGGCTCGAAGCTTTCTTT. V is TRBV3-1 (or the pseudogene TRBV3-2) and J is TRBJ1-1; the D gene is possibly TRBD1 (5 bases). Germline V lookup: CDR1 LGHDT, CDR2 YNNKEL (reference sequence). V gave up 3 bases and J gave up 8 bases, with 10 bases separating them. This CDR3 spans 12 amino acids.